These T cell receptor beta chains were read from a single sample in a study of cytomegalovirus exposure and HLA in healthy donors. Repertoires were generated with immunoSEQ multiplex PCR, while TCRdb's copy carries only in-frame clones and drops some. The repertoire consists of fewer than 80,000 clones, with under 85% occurring once and the leading ten covering 11%. The specimen sequenced was PBMCs. The receptor source for this set is a woman aged 55-69 years in good health and CMV-seropositive. Both conserved end residues are part of each CDR3. The D gene is left open where the match is weak. Clone size appears in some rows only: once, few, many, or a class for an expanded clone.

CDR3 DNA: TGTGCCAGTAGTATGGGGACTGCGATCACTGAAGCTTTCTTT
CDR3 protein: CASSMGTAITEAFF
D gene: -
clone size: -
J gene: TRBJ1-1
V gene: TRBV19

CDR3 DNA: TGCGCCAGCAGCCAAGTCGGCGGGGGGGCCCCCTACAATGAGCAGTTCTTC
CDR3 protein: CASSQVGGGAPYNEQFF
D gene: TRBD2
clone size: -
J gene: TRBJ2-1
V gene: TRBV4-1

CDR3 DNA: TGTGCCAGCAGCTTAAAGAGGATGGGGGGGGACGAGCAGTACTTC
CDR3 protein: CASSLKRMGGDEQYF
D gene: TRBD2
clone size: -
J gene: TRBJ2-7
V gene: TRBV11-2

CDR3 DNA: TGTGCCAGCAGTGAACTAGGGGGTCAGCCCCAGCATTTT
CDR3 protein: CASSELGGQPQHF
D gene: -
clone size: -
J gene: TRBJ1-5
V gene: TRBV6-1

CDR3 DNA: TGTGCCAGCAGTGAGCGGGACAGCACAGATACGCAGTATTTT
CDR3 protein: CASSERDSTDTQYF
D gene: -
clone size: few
J gene: TRBJ2-3
V gene: TRBV6-1

CDR3 DNA: TGTGCCAGCAGCCAAGGCCCTAGCGGGAGCACAGATACGCAGTATTTT
CDR3 protein: CASSQGPSGSTDTQYF
D gene: TRBD2
clone size: -
J gene: TRBJ2-3
V gene: TRBV4-2

CDR3 DNA: TGTGCCAGCACGTTAAAGGGGCTGGGCACTGAAGCTTTCTTT
CDR3 protein: CASTLKGLGTEAFF
D gene: -
clone size: -
J gene: TRBJ1-1
V gene: TRBV5-4

CDR3 DNA: TGTGCCAGCAGCTTAGTAACAGGGACTAATGAAAAACTGTTTTTT
CDR3 protein: CASSLVTGTNEKLFF
D gene: -
clone size: -
J gene: TRBJ1-4
V gene: TRBV7-6

CDR3 DNA: TGCGCCAGCAGACCAGGACAGGGGGCCCCGGAGTCAGATACGCAGTATTTT
CDR3 protein: CASRPGQGAPESDTQYF
D gene: TRBD1
clone size: -
J gene: TRBJ2-3
V gene: TRBV10-1

CDR3 DNA: TGTGCCAGCAGCTTAGCGGGGGGGGATGGCTACACCTTC
CDR3 protein: CASSLAGGDGYTF
D gene: -
clone size: -
J gene: TRBJ1-2
V gene: TRBV7-9

CDR3 DNA: TGTGCCAGCAGAAGACAGTTGAACACTGAAGCTTTCTTT
CDR3 protein: CASRRQLNTEAFF
D gene: -
clone size: -
J gene: TRBJ1-1
V gene: TRBV6-6

CDR3 DNA: TGTGCCAGCAGCTCCCAAAAGACAGGGGGAAACACCATATATTTT
CDR3 protein: CASSSQKTGGNTIYF
D gene: TRBD1
clone size: -
J gene: TRBJ1-3
V gene: TRBV9

CDR3 DNA: TGTGCCAGCAGACCCTCGACAGGGCTGGACACGCAGTATTTT
CDR3 protein: CASRPSTGLDTQYF
D gene: TRBD1
clone size: -
J gene: TRBJ2-3
V gene: TRBV6-5

CDR3 DNA: TGTGCCAGCAGTTACGGGCAGTTACGGGAGCAGTACTTC
CDR3 protein: CASSYGQLREQYF
D gene: -
clone size: -
J gene: TRBJ2-7
V gene: TRBV6-5

CDR3 DNA: TGTGCCAGCAGCTTACGGGGGGCAATCGATACGCAGTATTTT
CDR3 protein: CASSLRGAIDTQYF
D gene: -
clone size: -
J gene: TRBJ2-3
V gene: TRBV7-9

CDR3 DNA: TGTGCCAGCAGTCCCGGAGGAGGTGAAAAACTGTTTTTT
CDR3 protein: CASSPGGGEKLFF
D gene: -
clone size: -
J gene: TRBJ1-4
V gene: TRBV2

CDR3 DNA: TGTGCCAGCAGTGAAGGACTGCTACGGCGGGATACGCAGTATTTT
CDR3 protein: CASSEGLLRRDTQYF
D gene: -
clone size: -
J gene: TRBJ2-3
V gene: TRBV2